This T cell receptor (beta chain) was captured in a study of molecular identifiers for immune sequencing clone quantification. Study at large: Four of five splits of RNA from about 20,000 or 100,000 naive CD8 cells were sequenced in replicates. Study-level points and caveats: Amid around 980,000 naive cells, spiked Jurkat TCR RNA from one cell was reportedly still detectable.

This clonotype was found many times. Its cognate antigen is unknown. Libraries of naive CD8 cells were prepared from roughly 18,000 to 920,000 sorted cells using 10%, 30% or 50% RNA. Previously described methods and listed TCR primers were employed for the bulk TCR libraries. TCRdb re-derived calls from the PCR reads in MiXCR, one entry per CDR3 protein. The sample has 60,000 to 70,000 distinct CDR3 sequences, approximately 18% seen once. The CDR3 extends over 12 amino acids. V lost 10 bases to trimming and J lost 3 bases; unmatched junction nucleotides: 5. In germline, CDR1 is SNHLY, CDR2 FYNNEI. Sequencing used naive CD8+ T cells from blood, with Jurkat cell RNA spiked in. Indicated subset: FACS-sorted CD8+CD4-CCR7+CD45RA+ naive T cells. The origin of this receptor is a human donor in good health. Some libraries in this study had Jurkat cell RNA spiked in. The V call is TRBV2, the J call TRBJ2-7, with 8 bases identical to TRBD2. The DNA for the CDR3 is TGTGCCACTGGGGGACTAGGCTACGAGCAGTACTTC. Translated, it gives CATGGLGYEQYF.